This T cell receptor (beta chain) was profiled in a study of blood T cell repertoires in COVID-19. TCRdb keeps only in-frame clones here, not all; method: immunoSEQ multiplex PCR. The repertoire has 180,000 or so clones, 70% to 80% of them found once; the top ten carry 14%. The CDR3 has 17 residues. The V and J ends lost 5 bases and 5 bases, in that order; junction bases with no gene match: 14. Germline V gene lookup returns CDR1 SGHNT and CDR2 YENEEA. The rearrangement uses TRBV11-3 and TRBJ1-2; 10 nucleotides agree with TRBD1. This clonotype was obtained from a man aged 55 to 70 who had been exposed to COVID-19. Material for sequencing was PBMCs or T cells enriched from blood (not recorded which). The CDR3 nucleotides are TGTGCCAGCAGCCTAGTAGCAGGGACAGGGGCGGAGTATGGCTACACCTTC. Translated: CASSLVAGTGAEYGYTF.